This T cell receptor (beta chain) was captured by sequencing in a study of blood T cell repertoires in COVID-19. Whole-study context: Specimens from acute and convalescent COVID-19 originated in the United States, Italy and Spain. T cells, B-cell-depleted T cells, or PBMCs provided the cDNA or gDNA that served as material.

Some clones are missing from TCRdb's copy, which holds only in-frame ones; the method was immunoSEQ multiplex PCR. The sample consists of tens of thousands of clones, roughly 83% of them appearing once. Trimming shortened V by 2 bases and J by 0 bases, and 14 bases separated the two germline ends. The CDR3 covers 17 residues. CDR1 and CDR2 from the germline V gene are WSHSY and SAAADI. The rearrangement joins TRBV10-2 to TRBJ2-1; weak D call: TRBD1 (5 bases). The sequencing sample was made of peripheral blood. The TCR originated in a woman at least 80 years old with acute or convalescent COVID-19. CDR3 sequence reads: CASSEGHSAPSYNEQFF. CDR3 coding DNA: TGCGCCAGCAGTGAGGGACACTCCGCCCCCTCCTACAATGAGCAGTTCTTC.